A selection of T cell receptor beta chains follows, all from one sample in a study of T cell clones after liver transplantation. Repertoires were generated with immunoSEQ multiplex PCR, while TCRdb's copy carries only in-frame clones and drops some. The sample lists about 99,000 clones, 75% to 90% occurring once. The sequenced sample was CD4+ T cells from blood, obtained before liver transplant. The receptors derive from a human donor who received a liver transplant. Both conserved end residues are part of each CDR3. D genes are given only for firm matches. The listing skips clone size in some rows; elsewhere it reads once, few, many or a size class.

V gene	D gene	clone size	J gene	CDR3 protein	CDR3 DNA
TRBV5-4	TRBD2	-	TRBJ2-3	CASSLTAGGTDTQYF	TGTGCCAGCAGCTTGACAGCGGGGGGCACAGATACGCAGTATTTT
TRBV29-1	-	once	TRBJ2-7	CSVTPLTSLLYYEQYF	TGCAGCGTTACGCCCCTTACCAGCCTACTATACTACGAGCAGTACTTC
TRBV5-4	-	-	TRBJ2-7	CASSLSYPGYEQYF	TGTGCCAGCAGCTTGTCGTACCCCGGGTACGAGCAGTACTTC
TRBV5-1	TRBD2	-	TRBJ2-7	CASSPPGASGSGEQYF	TGCGCCAGCAGCCCCCCCGGGGCTAGCGGGAGTGGCGAGCAGTACTTC
TRBV9	TRBD1	-	TRBJ2-7	CASSPRQGSYEQYF	TGTGCCAGCAGCCCCCGACAGGGTTCCTACGAGCAGTACTTC
TRBV19	-	-	TRBJ2-5	CASSIGSGQVQETQYF	TGTGCCAGTAGTATAGGTTCTGGGCAGGTCCAAGAGACCCAGTACTTC
TRBV2	-	-	TRBJ2-7	CASRIGQKTYEQYF	TGTGCCAGCCGGATTGGACAGAAAACCTACGAGCAGTACTTC
TRBV7-9	-	-	TRBJ2-3	CASSLSGDTQYF	TGTGCCAGCAGCTTAAGTGGGGATACGCAGTATTTT
TRBV6-6	-	-	TRBJ2-1	CASGLRGSSYNEQFF	TGTGCCAGCGGACTGCGGGGTAGCTCCTACAATGAGCAGTTCTTC
TRBV5-1	-	-	TRBJ2-1	CASSPRGGHEQFF	TGCGCCAGCAGCCCACGAGGCGGACATGAGCAGTTCTTC
TRBV7-2	-	-	TRBJ1-6	CASSLAAGSSPLHF	TGTGCCAGCAGCTTAGCCGCGGGGAGCTCACCCCTCCACTTT
TRBV7-3	TRBD2	once	TRBJ2-7	CASSPGNSGNEQYF	TGTGCCAGCAGCCCGGGGAATAGCGGGAACGAGCAGTACTTC
TRBV2	TRBD2	-	TRBJ2-3	CASSDLGGLAGGSSTDTQYF	TGTGCCAGCAGTGATCTCGGGGGACTAGCGGGAGGAAGTTCGACAGATACGCAGTATTTT
TRBV5-1	-	-	TRBJ1-2	CASSGEKGLEGYTF	TGCGCCAGCAGCGGAGAGAAAGGTCTTGAGGGCTACACCTTC
TRBV28	-	-	TRBJ1-5	CASSSPQPQHF	TGTGCCAGCAGTTCCCCTCAGCCCCAGCATTTT
TRBV5-1	-	-	TRBJ1-1	CASSPAGGMNTEAFF	TGCGCCAGCAGCCCGGCCGGGGGGATGAACACTGAAGCTTTCTTT
TRBV10-1	TRBD2	many	TRBJ2-1	CASMTSLSSTYNEQFF	TGCGCCAGCATGACTAGCCTCAGCAGCACCTACAATGAGCAGTTCTTC
TRBV30	-	-	TRBJ2-7	CAWSVQSEQYF	TGTGCCTGGAGTGTACAGAGCGAGCAGTACTTC
TRBV5-6	-	-	TRBJ2-6	CASSEDIGRFSGANVLTF	TGTGCCAGCAGCGAGGACATCGGCCGATTCTCTGGGGCCAACGTCCTGACTTTC